This passage covers 16 T cell receptor beta chains from one sample sequenced in a study of CXCR3-negative and CXCR3-positive naive CD8 T cells. The method, 5' RACE with UMI labels, was used to prepare the TRB cDNA libraries. TCRdb re-called the 5' RACE reads; one entry per CDR3 protein, DNA not given. The sample includes 37,000 or so distinct CDR3 sequences. The material sequenced was memory CD8+ T cells from blood. Receptors originate from a human donor in good health. Some clones in this sample may be carry-over from other donors' samples.

V gene TRBV2 combines with J gene TRBJ2-3; TCRdb outputs TRBD2, but without DNA this stays unchecked. CDR1 SNHLY and CDR2 FYNNEI come from the germline V gene. CDR3 length equals 16 residues. CDR3 protein: CASSVAASGSTDTQYF. The full variable domain, rest sourced from reference TRBV2 and TRBJ2-3, is EPEVTQTPSHQVTQMGQEVILRCVPISNHLYFYWYRQILGQKVEFLVSFYNNEISEKSEIFDDQFSVERPDGSNFTLKIRSTKLEDSAMYFCASSVAASGSTDTQYFGPGTRLTVL.

This chain uses TRBV27 with TRBJ2-7; TCRdb's D call, TRBD1, is unchecked because there is no DNA. Germline assignment: CDR1 MNHEY and CDR2 SMNVEV (reference sequence). The CDR3 consists of 14 residues. CDR3 sequence: CASSFGRGYYEQYF.

The chain links TRBV29-1 to TRBJ2-7; TCRdb designates TRBD1, a call that cannot be tested without DNA. The CDR3 extends over 13 amino acids. The germline V gene encodes CDR1 SQVTM and CDR2 ANQGSEA. The CDR3: CSVGTVGPYEQYF.

The rearrangement links TRBV12-3 or TRBV12-4 to TRBJ1-1; the TCRdb call, TRBD1, lacks DNA for checking. The CDR3 consists of 14 residues. CDR3 residues: CASSLRDRGTEAFF.

The V call is TRBV29-1, the J call TRBJ1-2; TCRdb outputs TRBD1, but without DNA this stays unchecked. CDR3 length: 15 residues. Germline CDR1 reads SQVTM; CDR2 reads ANQGSEA. The CDR3 sequence: CSVEVGVADFYGYTF.

The chain uses TRBV21-1 and TRBJ2-7; TCRdb names TRBD2, which stays unverified in the absence of DNA. TRBV21-1 is a known pseudogene. The CDR3 consists of 18 residues. The CDR3 reads CASSKRGGTLAGPYEQYF.

V usage is TRBV28 and J usage is TRBJ2-2; TCRdb calls TRBD1, which cannot be checked without DNA. CDR1 and CDR2 from the germline V gene are MDHEN and SYDVKM. The CDR3 runs to 15 residues. The CDR3 here is CASRDGQGAVSELFF.

The chain is built from TRBV12-3 or TRBV12-4 and TRBJ2-7; TCRdb names TRBD2, which stays unverified in the absence of DNA. This CDR3 contains 15 residues. The CDR3 reads CASSLGPSGGVEQYF.

V usage is TRBV29-1 and J usage is TRBJ2-7; with no DNA, the TCRdb D assignment of TRBD2 cannot be verified. The length of the CDR3 is 14 residues. Germline V gives CDR1 SQVTM, CDR2 ANQGSEA. CDR3 in amino acids: CSVSPSGRAYEQYF.

This sequence joins TRBV11-1 and TRBJ2-7. Germline loops: CDR1 SGHAT, CDR2 FQDESV (reference sequence). This CDR3 has 14 amino acids. The CDR3 protein is CASSLFLSPYEQYF.

The V and J genes are TRBV4-3 and TRBJ2-1; the TRBD2 assignment by TCRdb is unverifiable without DNA. This CDR3 spans 17 amino acids. Germline V CDR1 and CDR2: LGHNA, YSLEER. The CDR3 sequence is CASSQDIGLAGYNEQFF.

The rearrangement links TRBV6-4 to TRBJ2-2; TCRdb indicates TRBD1, and absent DNA this call remains unverified. CDR3 length: 13 residues. Germline CDR1 is MRHNA and CDR2 is SNTAGT. CDR3 residues: CASSEGDTGELFF.

V and J are TRBV9 and TRBJ2-1; TCRdb returns TRBD1, unconfirmable since there is no DNA. This CDR3 comprises 14 residues. CDR1 SGDLS and CDR2 YYNGEE come from the germline V gene. The CDR3 region is CASSVEGGYNEQFF.

The chain carries TRBV7-6 and TRBJ2-4; TCRdb's D gene call, TRBD1, goes unchecked for lack of DNA. Germline V lookup: CDR1 SGHVS, CDR2 FNYEAQ. This CDR3 has 16 residues. CDR3 amino acids: CASSPREGGTKNIQYF.

The V and J genes are TRBV28 and TRBJ1-1; TCRdb picks TRBD1, but there is no DNA to check that call. There are 13 residues in the CDR3. CDR1 MDHEN and CDR2 SYDVKM come from the germline V gene. The chain's CDR3 is CASSLLGHVKAFF.

This chain uses TRBV10-3 with TRBJ2-2. The length of the CDR3 is 14 residues. CDR1 is ENHRY, CDR2 SYGVKD, per germline. This CDR3 is CAISESKGTGELFF.